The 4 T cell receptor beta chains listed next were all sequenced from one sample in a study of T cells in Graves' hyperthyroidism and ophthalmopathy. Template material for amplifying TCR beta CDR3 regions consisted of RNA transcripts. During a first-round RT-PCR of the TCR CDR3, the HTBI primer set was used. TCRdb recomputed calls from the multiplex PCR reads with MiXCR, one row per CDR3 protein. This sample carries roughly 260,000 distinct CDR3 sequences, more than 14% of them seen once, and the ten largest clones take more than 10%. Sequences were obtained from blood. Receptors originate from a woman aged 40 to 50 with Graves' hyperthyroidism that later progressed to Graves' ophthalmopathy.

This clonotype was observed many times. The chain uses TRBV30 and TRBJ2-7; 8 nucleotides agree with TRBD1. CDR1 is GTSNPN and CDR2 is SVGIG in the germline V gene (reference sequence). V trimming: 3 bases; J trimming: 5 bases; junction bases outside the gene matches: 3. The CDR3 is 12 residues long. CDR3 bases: TGTGCCTGGAGGGAGACAGGGGACGAGCAGTACTTC. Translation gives CAWRETGDEQYF.

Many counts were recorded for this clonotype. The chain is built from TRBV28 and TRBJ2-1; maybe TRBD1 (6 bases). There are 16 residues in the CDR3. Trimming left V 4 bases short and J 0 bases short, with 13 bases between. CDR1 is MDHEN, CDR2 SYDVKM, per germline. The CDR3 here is CASSSDSPFSYNEQFF. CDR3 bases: TGTGCCAGCAGTTCGGACAGCCCCTTCTCCTACAATGAGCAGTTCTTC.

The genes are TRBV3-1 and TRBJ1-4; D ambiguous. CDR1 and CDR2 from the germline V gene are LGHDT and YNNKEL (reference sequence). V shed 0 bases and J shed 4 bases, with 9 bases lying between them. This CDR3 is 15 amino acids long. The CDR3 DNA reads TGTGCCAGCAGCCAAGAAGGGTCTTTTAATGAAAAACTGTTTTTT. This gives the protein CASSQEGSFNEKLFF.

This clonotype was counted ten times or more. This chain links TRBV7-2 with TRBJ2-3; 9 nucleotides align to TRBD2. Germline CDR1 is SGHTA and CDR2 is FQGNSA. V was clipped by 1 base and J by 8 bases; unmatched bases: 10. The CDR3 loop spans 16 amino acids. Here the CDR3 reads CASSLGSGRGGGTQYF. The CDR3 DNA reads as TGTGCCAGCAGCTTAGGTAGCGGGAGAGGGGGCGGTACGCAGTATTTT. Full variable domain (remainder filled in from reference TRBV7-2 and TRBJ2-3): GAGVSQSPSNKVTEKGKDVELRCDPISGHTALYWYRQSLGQGLEFLIYFQGNSAPDKSGLPSDRFSAERTGGSVSTLTIQRTQQEDSAVYLCASSLGSGRGGGTQYFGPGTRLTVL.